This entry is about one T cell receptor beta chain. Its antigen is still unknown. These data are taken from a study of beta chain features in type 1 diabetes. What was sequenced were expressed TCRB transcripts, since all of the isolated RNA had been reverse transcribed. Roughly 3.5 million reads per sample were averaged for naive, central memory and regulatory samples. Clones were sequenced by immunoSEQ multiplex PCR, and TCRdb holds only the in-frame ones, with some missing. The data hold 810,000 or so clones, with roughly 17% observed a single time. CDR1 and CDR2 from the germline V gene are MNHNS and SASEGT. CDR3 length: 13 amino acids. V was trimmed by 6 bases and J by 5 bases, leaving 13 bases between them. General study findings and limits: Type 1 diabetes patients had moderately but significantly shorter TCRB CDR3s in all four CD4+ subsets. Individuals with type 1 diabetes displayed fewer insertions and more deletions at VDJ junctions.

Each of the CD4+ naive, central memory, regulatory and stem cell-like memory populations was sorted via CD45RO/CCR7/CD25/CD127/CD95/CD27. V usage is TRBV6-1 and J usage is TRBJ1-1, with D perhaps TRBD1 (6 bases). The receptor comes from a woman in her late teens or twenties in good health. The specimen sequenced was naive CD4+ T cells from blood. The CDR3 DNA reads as TGTGCCAGCAGGGGTACAGGGATAACTGAAGCTTTCTTT. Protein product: CASRGTGITEAFF.